This TCR beta chain was captured by sequencing in a study of blood T cell repertoires in COVID-19. Cohort allocation depended upon clinical history that participants reported. The germline CDR1 and CDR2 sequences are SGDLS and YYNGEE. Trimming cost V 3 bases and J 2 bases, with 12 bases left between them. The length of the CDR3 is 14 residues. Measured with immunoSEQ multiplex PCR; TCRdb has only the in-frame clones, and not every one. The table includes 400,000 to 500,000 clones, roughly 84% detected once. The sequenced sample was PBMCs or T cells enriched from blood (not recorded which). This clonotype originated in a woman under 30 who had been exposed to COVID-19. The rearrangement links TRBV9 to TRBJ2-7, with D possibly matching TRBD1 (6 bases). CDR3 protein: CASSAQQGPYEQYF. The CDR3 region has the DNA TGTGCCAGCAGCGCCCAACAGGGCCCCTACGAGCAGTACTTC.